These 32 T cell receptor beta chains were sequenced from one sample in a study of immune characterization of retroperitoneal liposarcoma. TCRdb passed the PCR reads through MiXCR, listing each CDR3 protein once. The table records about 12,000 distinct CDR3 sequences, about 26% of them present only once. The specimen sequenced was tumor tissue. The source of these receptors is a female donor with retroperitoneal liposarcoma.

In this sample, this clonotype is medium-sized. The CDR3 here is CASSRGLAGAETQYF. CDR3 nucleotides: TGTGCCAGCAGCCGGGGACTAGCGGGAGCAGAGACCCAGTACTTC. The chain links TRBV6-1 to TRBJ2-5; the match to TRBD2 covers 14 bases. The CDR3 consists of 15 residues. V was pared by 6 bases and J by 4 bases, with 4 bases of the junction left unmatched. In germline, CDR1 is MNHNS, CDR2 SASEGT.

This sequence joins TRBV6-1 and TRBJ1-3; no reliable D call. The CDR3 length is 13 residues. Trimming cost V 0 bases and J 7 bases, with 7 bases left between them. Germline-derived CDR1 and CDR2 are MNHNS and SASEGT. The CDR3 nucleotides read TGTGCCAGCAGTGAAGCGCCAAGGAACACCATATATTTT. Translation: CASSEAPRNTIYF.

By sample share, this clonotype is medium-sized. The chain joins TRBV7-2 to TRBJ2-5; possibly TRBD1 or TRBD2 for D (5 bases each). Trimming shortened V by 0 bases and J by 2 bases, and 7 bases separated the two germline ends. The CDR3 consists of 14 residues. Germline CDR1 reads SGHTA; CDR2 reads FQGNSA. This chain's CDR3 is CASSLAGVQETQYF. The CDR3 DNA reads TGTGCCAGCAGCTTAGCGGGGGTACAAGAGACCCAGTACTTC.

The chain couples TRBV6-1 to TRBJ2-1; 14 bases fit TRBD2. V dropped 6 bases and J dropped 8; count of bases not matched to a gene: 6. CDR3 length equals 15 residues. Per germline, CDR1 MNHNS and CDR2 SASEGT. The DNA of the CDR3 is TGTGCCAGCAGCCGACTAGCGGGGGGGCCTGATGAGCAGTTCTTC. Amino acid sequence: CASSRLAGGPDEQFF.

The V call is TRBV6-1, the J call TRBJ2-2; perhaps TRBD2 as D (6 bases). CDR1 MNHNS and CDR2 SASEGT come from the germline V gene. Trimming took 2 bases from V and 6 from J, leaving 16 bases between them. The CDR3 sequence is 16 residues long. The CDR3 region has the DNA TGTGCCAGCAGTGAAATCCCGGGAACTAGCCCCGGGGAGCTGTTTTTT. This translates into CASSEIPGTSPGELFF.

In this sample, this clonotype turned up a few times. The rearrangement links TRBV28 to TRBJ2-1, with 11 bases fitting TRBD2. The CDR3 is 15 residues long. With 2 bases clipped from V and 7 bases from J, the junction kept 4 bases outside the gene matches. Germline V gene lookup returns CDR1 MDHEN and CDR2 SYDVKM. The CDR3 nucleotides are TGTGCCAGCAGTTTAACTAGCGGGAGTAGGAATGAGCAGTTCTTC. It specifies CASSLTSGSRNEQFF.

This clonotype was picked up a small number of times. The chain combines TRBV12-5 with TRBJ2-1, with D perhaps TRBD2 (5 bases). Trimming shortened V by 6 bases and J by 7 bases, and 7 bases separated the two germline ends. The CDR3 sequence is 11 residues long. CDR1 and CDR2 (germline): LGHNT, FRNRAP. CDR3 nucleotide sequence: TGTGCTAGTGGGGACTTGAATGAGCAGTTCTTC. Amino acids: CASGDLNEQFF.

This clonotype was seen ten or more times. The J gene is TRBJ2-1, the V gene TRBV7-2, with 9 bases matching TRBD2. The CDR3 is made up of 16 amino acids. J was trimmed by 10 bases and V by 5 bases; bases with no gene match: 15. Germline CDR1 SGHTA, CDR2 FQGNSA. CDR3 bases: TGTGCCAGCAGCAAGAGTCGGGCGGGAGGGGAAGTCGAGCAGTTCTTC. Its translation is CASSKSRAGGEVEQFF.

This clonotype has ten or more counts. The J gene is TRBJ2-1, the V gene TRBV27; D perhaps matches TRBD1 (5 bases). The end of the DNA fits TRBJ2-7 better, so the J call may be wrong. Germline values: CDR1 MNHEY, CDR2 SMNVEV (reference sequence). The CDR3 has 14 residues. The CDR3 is CASSPRGFYNEQYF. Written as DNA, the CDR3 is TGTGCCAGCAGTCCTAGGGGCTTCTACAATGAGCAGTACTTC.

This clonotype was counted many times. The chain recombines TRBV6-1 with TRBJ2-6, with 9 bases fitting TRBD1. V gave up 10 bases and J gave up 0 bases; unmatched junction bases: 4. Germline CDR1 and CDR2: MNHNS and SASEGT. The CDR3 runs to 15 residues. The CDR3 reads CATGTGISGANVLTF. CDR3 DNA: TGTGCCACCGGGACAGGGATCTCTGGGGCCAACGTCCTGACTTTC.

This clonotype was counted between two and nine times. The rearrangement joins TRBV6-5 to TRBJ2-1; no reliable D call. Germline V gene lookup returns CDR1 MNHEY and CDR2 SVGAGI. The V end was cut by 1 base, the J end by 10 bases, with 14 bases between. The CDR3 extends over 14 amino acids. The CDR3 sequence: CASSYLGGTYEQFF. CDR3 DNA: TGTGCCAGCAGTTACTTAGGCGGAACCTACGAGCAGTTCTTC.

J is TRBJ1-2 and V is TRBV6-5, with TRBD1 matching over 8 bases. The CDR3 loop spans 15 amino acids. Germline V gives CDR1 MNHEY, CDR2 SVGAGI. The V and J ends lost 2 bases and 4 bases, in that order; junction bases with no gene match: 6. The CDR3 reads CASSYLRQGSYGYTF. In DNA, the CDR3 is TGTGCCAGCAGTTACCTCCGACAGGGGTCCTATGGCTACACCTTC.

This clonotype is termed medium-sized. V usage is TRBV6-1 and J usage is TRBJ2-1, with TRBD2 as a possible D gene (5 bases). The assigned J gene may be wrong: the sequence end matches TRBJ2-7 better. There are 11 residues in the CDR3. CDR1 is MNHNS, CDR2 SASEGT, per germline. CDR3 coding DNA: TGTGCCAGCTCGAGGGTAAATGAGCAGTACTTC. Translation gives CASSRVNEQYF.

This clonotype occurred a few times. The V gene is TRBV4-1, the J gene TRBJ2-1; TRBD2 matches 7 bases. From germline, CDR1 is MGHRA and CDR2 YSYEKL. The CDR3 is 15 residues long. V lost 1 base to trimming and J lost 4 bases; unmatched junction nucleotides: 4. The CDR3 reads CASSQAGGTYNEQFF. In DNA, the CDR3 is TGCGCCAGCAGCCAAGCGGGGGGAACTTACAATGAGCAGTTCTTC.

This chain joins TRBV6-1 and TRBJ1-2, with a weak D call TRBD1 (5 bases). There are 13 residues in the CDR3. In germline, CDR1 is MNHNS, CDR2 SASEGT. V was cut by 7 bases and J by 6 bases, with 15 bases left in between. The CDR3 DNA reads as TGTGCCAGCACACCGTCAGGGACCAATGGCTACACCTTC. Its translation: CASTPSGTNGYTF.

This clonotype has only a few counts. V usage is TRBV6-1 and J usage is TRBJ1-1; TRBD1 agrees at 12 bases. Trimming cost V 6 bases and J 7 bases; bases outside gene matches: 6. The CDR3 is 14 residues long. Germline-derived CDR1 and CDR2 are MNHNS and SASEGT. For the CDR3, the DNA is TGTGCCAGCAGACCGGGACAGGGGGCTTTTGAAGCTTTCTTT. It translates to CASRPGQGAFEAFF.

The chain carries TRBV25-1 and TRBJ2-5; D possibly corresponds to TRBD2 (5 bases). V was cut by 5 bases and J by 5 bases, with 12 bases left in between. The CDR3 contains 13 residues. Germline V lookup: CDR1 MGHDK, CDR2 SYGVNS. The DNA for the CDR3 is TGTGCCAGCAGTTTGGGAGAGTTGGAGACCCAGTACTTC. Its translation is CASSLGELETQYF. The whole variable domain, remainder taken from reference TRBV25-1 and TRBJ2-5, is EADIYQTPRYLVIGTGKKITLECSQTMGHDKMYWYQQDPGMELHLIHYSYGVNSTEKGDLSSESTVSRIRTEHFPLTLESARPSHTSQYLCASSLGELETQYFGPGTRLLVL.

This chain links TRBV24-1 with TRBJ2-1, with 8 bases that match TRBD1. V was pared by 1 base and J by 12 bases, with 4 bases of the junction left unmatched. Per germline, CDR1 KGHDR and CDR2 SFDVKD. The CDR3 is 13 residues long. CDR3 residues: CATSDFSGTGQFF. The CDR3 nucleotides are TGTGCCACCAGTGATTTCTCCGGGACAGGGCAGTTCTTC.

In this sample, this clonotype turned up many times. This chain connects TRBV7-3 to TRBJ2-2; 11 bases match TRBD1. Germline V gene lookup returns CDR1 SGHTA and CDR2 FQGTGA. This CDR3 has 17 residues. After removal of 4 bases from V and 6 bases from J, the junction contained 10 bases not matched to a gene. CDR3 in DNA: TGTGCCAGCAGCTCACAACCGGGACAGGGGGGGGCCGGGGAGCTGTTTTTT. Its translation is CASSSQPGQGGAGELFF.

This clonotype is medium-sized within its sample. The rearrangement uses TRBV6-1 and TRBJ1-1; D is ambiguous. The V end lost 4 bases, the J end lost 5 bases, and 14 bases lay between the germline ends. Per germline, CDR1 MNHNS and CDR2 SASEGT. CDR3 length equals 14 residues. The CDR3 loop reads CASSGVGVRTEAFF. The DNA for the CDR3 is TGTGCCAGCAGTGGAGTCGGGGTGCGTACTGAAGCTTTCTTT.

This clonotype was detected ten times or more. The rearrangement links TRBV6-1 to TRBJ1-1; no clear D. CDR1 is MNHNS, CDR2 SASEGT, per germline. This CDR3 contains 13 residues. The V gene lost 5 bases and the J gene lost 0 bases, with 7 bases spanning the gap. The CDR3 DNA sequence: TGTGCCAGCAGTAGAAACATGAACACTGAAGCTTTCTTT. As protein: CASSRNMNTEAFF.

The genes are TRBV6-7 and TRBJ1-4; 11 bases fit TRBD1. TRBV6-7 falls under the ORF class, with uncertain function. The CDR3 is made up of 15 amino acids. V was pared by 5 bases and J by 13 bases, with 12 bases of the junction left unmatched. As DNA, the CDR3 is TGTGCCAGCAGTCCTGGGGACAGGGGGTATCTGGGACTGTTTTTT. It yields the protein CASSPGDRGYLGLFF.

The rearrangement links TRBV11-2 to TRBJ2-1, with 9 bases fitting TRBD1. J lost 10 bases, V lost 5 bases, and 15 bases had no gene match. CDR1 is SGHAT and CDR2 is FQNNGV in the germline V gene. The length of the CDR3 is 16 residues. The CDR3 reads CASSPGTGLPPYEQFF. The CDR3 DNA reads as TGTGCCAGCAGCCCCGGGACAGGGCTACCACCCTACGAGCAGTTCTTC.

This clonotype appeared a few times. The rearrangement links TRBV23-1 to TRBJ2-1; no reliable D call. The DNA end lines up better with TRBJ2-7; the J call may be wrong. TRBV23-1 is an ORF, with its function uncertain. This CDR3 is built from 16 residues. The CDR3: CASSQSSTYSYNEQYF. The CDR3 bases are TGCGCCAGCAGTCAATCGTCGACATACTCCTACAATGAGCAGTACTTC.

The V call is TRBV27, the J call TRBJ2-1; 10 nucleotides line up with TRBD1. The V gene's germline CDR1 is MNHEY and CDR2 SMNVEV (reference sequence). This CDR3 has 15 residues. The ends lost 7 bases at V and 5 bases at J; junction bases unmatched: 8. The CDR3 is CASNPGTGVHNEQFF. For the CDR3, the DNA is TGTGCCAGCAATCCCGGGACAGGGGTTCACAATGAGCAGTTCTTC.

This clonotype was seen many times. This CDR3 reads CASSLARLAGGGETQFF. Written as DNA, the CDR3 is TGTGCCAGCAGCTTAGCGCGACTAGCGGGGGGTGGGGAGACCCAGTTCTTC. The rearrangement joins TRBV7-2 to TRBJ2-1; 13 bases map to TRBD2. Unmatched junction bases numbered 12, after V lost 0 bases and J lost 13 bases. Germline V gene lookup returns CDR1 SGHTA and CDR2 FQGNSA. The CDR3 spans 17 residues.

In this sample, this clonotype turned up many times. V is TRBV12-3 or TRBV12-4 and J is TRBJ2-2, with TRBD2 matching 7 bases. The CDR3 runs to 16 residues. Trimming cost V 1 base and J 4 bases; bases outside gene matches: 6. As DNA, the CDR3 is TGTGCCAGCAGTTTAGGGGCGGGAGCGCCCACCGGGGAGCTGTTTTTT. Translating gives CASSLGAGAPTGELFF.

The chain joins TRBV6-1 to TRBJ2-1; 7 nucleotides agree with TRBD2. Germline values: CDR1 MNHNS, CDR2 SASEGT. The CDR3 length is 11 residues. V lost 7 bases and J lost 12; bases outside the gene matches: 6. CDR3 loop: CASTNAGVQFF. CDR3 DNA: TGTGCCAGCACCAACGCGGGGGTGCAGTTCTTC.

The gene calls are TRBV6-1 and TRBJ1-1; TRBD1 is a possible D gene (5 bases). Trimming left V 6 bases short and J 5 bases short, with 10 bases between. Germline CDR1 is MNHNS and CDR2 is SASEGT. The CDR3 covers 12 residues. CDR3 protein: CASSQPGTEAFF. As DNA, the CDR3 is TGTGCCAGCAGCCAACCAGGGACTGAAGCTTTCTTT.

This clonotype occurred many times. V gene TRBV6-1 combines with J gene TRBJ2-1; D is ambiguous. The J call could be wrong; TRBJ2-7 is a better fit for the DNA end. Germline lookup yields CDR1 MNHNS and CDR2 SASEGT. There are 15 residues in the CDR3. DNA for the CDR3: TGTGCCAGCAGTGACTTGAGCGCTCGGTACAATGAGCAGTACTTC. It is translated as CASSDLSARYNEQYF.

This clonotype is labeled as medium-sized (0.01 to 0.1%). CDR3 sequence reads: CASSLGGSGSQETQFF. As DNA, the CDR3 is TGTGCCAGCAGCTTAGGTGGTAGCGGGTCTCAAGAGACCCAGTTCTTC. V gene TRBV7-2 combines with J gene TRBJ2-1; 7 positions match TRBD2. CDR1 is SGHTA and CDR2 is FQGNSA in the germline V gene. The CDR3 length is 16 residues. V was clipped by 1 base and J by 13 bases; unmatched bases: 16.

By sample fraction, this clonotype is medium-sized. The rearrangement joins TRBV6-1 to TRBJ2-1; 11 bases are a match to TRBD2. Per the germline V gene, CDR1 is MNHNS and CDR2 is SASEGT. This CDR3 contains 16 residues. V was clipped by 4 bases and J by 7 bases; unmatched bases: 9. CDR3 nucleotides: TGTGCCAGCAGTGTCTCTCTAGCGGGAGGTGGGAATGAGCAGTTCTTC. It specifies CASSVSLAGGGNEQFF.